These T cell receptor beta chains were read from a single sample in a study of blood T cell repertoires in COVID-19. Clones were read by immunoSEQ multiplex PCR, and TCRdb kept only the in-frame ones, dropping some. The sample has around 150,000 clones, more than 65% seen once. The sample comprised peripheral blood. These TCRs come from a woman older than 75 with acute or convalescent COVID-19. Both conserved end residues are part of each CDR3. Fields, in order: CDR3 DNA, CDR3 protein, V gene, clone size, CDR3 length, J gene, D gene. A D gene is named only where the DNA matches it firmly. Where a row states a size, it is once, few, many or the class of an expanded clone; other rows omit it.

TGTGCCAGCGGGGGAGCGGGCAATCAGCCCCAGCATTTT	CASGGAGNQPQHF	TRBV19	NA	13	TRBJ1-5	NA
TGCGCCAGCAGTGAGCGGGGTGGGACAGGGGGCAATGAGCAGTTCTTC	CASSERGGTGGNEQFF	TRBV10-2	NA	16	TRBJ2-1	TRBD1
TGTGCCAGCAGTTACGACAGGGTTTCACCCCTCCACTTT	CASSYDRVSPLHF	TRBV6-6	NA	13	TRBJ1-6	TRBD1
TGTGCCAGCAGCTTAGGGGGCGGGATTCCGATGCAGTACTTC	CASSLGGGIPMQYF	TRBV7-8	NA	14	TRBJ2-7	NA
TGTGCCTGGACCCCCGTGCGGGCTAGCGGGCCCCCCTCCTACAATGAGCAGTTCTTC	CAWTPVRASGPPSYNEQFF	TRBV30	NA	19	TRBJ2-1	TRBD2
TGTGCCAGCAGCCAAGTTCCCCGGACCGGGGGGAAGTATTTT	CASSQVPRTGGKYF	TRBV3-1/TRBV3-2	NA	14	TRBJ2-3	TRBD2
TGTGCCAGCAGCTTAGTTAGGGGAAACACTGAAGCTTTCTTT	CASSLVRGNTEAFF	TRBV7-2	few	14	TRBJ1-1	NA
TGTGCCAGCAGTTTATGGGGGACTAGCGGGAGATCGGGGTCAGATACGCAGTATTTT	CASSLWGTSGRSGSDTQYF	TRBV28	NA	19	TRBJ2-3	TRBD2
TGTGCCAGCAGCCAGGTAAGAAGGACTAGCGGAACCTACGAGCAGTACTTC	CASSQVRRTSGTYEQYF	TRBV7-9	once	17	TRBJ2-7	TRBD2
TGTGCCAGCAGCTTGGGGACACCTTCCTACGAGCAGTACTTC	CASSLGTPSYEQYF	TRBV5-6	few	14	TRBJ2-7	NA
TGCGCCAGCAGCTCATCCGGGACAGTGATGGGAGATACGCAGTATTTT	CASSSSGTVMGDTQYF	TRBV5-1	few	16	TRBJ2-3	TRBD1
TGTGCCAGCAGTTACGATGGCAATTCACCCCTCCACTTT	CASSYDGNSPLHF	TRBV3-1/TRBV3-2	few	13	TRBJ1-6	NA
TGTGCCAGCACCCTGGACAGGGCTCATCAGCCCCAGCATTTT	CASTLDRAHQPQHF	TRBV2	NA	14	TRBJ1-5	TRBD1
TGTGCCACCAGCAGGACAGTCACCGGGGAGCTGTTTTTT	CATSRTVTGELFF	TRBV15	NA	13	TRBJ2-2	NA
TGTGCCAGCAGTTACTCGGGGACAGGGCAAGAGACCCAGTACTTC	CASSYSGTGQETQYF	TRBV6-5	NA	15	TRBJ2-5	TRBD1
TGTGCCAGCAGCCCATTGGACAGTCTCAATCAGCCCCAGCATTTT	CASSPLDSLNQPQHF	TRBV7-9	NA	15	TRBJ1-5	NA
TGTGCTAGCAGCTTGGGGACAGGAGTGGGTCAAGAGACCCAGTACTTC	CASSLGTGVGQETQYF	TRBV7-7	NA	16	TRBJ2-5	TRBD1
TGTGCCAGCAGCGTGCTGGGACAGGGGGATGAAAAACTGTTTTTT	CASSVLGQGDEKLFF	TRBV9	once	15	TRBJ1-4	TRBD1
TGTGCCAGCAGCCCCACACTACTCACAGATACGCAGTATTTT	CASSPTLLTDTQYF	TRBV5-4	NA	14	TRBJ2-3	NA
TGTGCCAGCAGTCCCACGGACAGGGGGTTAGATACGCAGTATTTT	CASSPTDRGLDTQYF	TRBV28	NA	15	TRBJ2-3	TRBD1
TGTGCCAGCAAGATAAGGAGAGGAGCGGATACGCAGTATTTT	CASKIRRGADTQYF	TRBV6-4	NA	14	TRBJ2-3	NA
TGCGCCAGCAGCCCATATGTACGAGGAAGAGAGTATGGCTACACCTTC	CASSPYVRGREYGYTF	TRBV5-1	NA	16	TRBJ1-2	NA
TGCGCCAGCAGTGTACACAGCGGGACGAGGGGTGAGCAGTTCTTC	CASSVHSGTRGEQFF	TRBV4-1	NA	15	TRBJ2-1	TRBD2
TGTGCCAGCAGACTAGCGGGAGGGCCAGCAGATGAGCAGTTCTTC	CASRLAGGPADEQFF	TRBV5-8	NA	15	TRBJ2-1	TRBD2
TGTGCCAGCAGCCCACTAGCGGGATCCTACAATGAGCAGTTCTTC	CASSPLAGSYNEQFF	TRBV5-4	NA	15	TRBJ2-1	TRBD2
TGTGCCAGTAGTATGGAGCGGGCCGGACAGCATTTT	CASSMERAGQHF	TRBV19	NA	12	TRBJ1-5	NA
TGCGCCAGCAGCTTGGACGTCAGCCAGACTAACACTGAAGCTTTCTTT	CASSLDVSQTNTEAFF	TRBV5-1	NA	16	TRBJ1-1	NA
TGTGCCAGCAGTTACGGACAGGGAAAGAACACTGAAGCTTTCTTT	CASSYGQGKNTEAFF	TRBV6-6	NA	15	TRBJ1-1	TRBD1
TGCGCCAGCAGCTTGGACGGCTATGGCTACACCTTC	CASSLDGYGYTF	TRBV5-1	NA	12	TRBJ1-2	NA
TGTGCCAGTACTCCGACAGGGGCCTTTTATAGCAATCAGCCCCAGCATTTT	CASTPTGAFYSNQPQHF	TRBV19	NA	17	TRBJ1-5	TRBD1
TGTGCCAGTAGTCGGGGGGGGTTAGCCAAAAACATTCAGTACTTC	CASSRGGLAKNIQYF	TRBV19	NA	15	TRBJ2-4	TRBD2
TGTGCCAGCAGCCCCTACGACAGATACGCTAACGAGCAGTACTTC	CASSPYDRYANEQYF	TRBV5-6	once	15	TRBJ2-7	NA
TGTGCCAGCACGACAGGGGTGGAGACCCAGTACTTC	CASTTGVETQYF	TRBV6-5	NA	12	TRBJ2-5	TRBD1
TGTGCCAGCTCACCACAAATACCGCGACAGTCGCGCTCTGAAGCTTTCTTT	CASSPQIPRQSRSEAFF	TRBV18	NA	17	TRBJ1-1	NA
TGTGCCAGCAGCTTAGCCGGGACAGGGGGTACTGAAGCTTTCTTT	CASSLAGTGGTEAFF	TRBV5-4	NA	15	TRBJ1-1	TRBD1
TGTGCCAGCAGCTTAGGGTACCGGACAGATACGCAGTATTTT	CASSLGYRTDTQYF	TRBV11-2	few	14	TRBJ2-3	NA
TGTGCCAGCAGCCAAGTGTCATCTGGAAACACCATATATTTT	CASSQVSSGNTIYF	TRBV3-1/TRBV3-2	NA	14	TRBJ1-3	NA
TGCGCCAGCAGTGACCTTTACTCTGGGGCCAACGTCCTGACTTTC	CASSDLYSGANVLTF	TRBV10-2	NA	15	TRBJ2-6	NA
TGCAGCGCCCCCGGGGCGGGGGGAAGAAACACTGAAGCTTTCTTT	CSAPGAGGRNTEAFF	TRBV29-1	NA	15	TRBJ1-1	NA
TGTGCCAGCAGTTTACAGGGTAATCAGCCCCAGCATTTT	CASSLQGNQPQHF	TRBV27	NA	13	TRBJ1-5	NA
TGTGCCAGCAGAAAAATGGGGACACAGGGAAGGGGTGAAGCTTTCTTT	CASRKMGTQGRGEAFF	TRBV2	NA	16	TRBJ1-1	NA
TGTGCCAGCAGTTACGGGGAAATAGCGGGGGACTCAAAGACCCAGTACTTC	CASSYGEIAGDSKTQYF	TRBV6-2/TRBV6-3	NA	17	TRBJ2-5	TRBD2
TGTGCCAGCAGCGCCTCTCTTCTAGCGGGCGAATACGAGCAGTACTTC	CASSASLLAGEYEQYF	TRBV5-6	NA	16	TRBJ2-7	TRBD2